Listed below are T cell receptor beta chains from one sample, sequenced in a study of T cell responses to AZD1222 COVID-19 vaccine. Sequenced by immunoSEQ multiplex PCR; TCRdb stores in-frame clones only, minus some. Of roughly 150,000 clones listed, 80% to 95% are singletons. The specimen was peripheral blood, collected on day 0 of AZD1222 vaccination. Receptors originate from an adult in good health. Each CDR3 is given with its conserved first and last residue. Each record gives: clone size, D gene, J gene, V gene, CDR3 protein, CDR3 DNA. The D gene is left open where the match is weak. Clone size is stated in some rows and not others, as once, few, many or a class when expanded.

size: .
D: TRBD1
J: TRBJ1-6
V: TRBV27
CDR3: CASSPRQGFSPLHF
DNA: TGTGCCAGCAGTCCCCGACAGGGTTTCTCACCCCTCCACTTT

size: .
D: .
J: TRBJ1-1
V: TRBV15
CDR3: CATSREGYAFF
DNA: TGTGCCACCAGCAGAGAAGGGTACGCTTTCTTT

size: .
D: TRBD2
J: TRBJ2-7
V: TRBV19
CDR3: CASTPTGTNYEQYF
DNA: TGTGCCAGTACCCCTACCGGGACTAACTACGAGCAGTACTTC

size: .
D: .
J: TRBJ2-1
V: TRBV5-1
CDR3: CASSLALDNEQFF
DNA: TGCGCCAGCAGCTTAGCCTTAGACAATGAGCAGTTCTTC

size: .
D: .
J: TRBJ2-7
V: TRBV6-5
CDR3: CASSYELRSEQYF
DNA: TGTGCCAGCAGTTACGAGCTGCGGTCCGAGCAGTACTTC

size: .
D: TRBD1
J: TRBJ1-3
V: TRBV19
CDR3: CASNTGGISGNTIYF
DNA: TGTGCCAGTAACACAGGGGGTATTTCTGGAAACACCATATATTTT

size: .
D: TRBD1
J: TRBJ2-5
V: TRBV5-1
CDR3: CASSGRTGRETQYF
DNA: TGCGCCAGCAGCGGCCGGACAGGGCGAGAGACCCAGTACTTC

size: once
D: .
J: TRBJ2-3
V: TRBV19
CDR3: CASSTIALTDTQYF
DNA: TGTGCCAGTAGTACGATTGCCCTCACAGATACGCAGTATTTT

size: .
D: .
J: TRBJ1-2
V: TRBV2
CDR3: CASSEVRANYGYTF
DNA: TGTGCCAGCAGTGAAGTGAGAGCTAACTATGGCTACACCTTC

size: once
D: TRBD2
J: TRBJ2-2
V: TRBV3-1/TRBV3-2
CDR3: CASSPSGVRMSTGELFF
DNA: TGTGCCAGCAGCCCGAGCGGGGTGCGGATGAGTACCGGGGAGCTGTTTTTT

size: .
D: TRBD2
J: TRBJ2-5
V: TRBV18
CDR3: CASSPTGAGGVETQYF
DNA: TGTGCCAGCTCACCAACTGGTGCGGGAGGGGTAGAGACCCAGTACTTC

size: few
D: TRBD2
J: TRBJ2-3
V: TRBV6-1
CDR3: CASSEGGTSGASTDTQYF
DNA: TGTGCCAGCAGTGAAGGGGGGACTAGCGGGGCTAGCACAGATACGCAGTATTTT

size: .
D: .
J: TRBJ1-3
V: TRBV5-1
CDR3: CASSLLGGEGNTIYF
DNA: TGCGCCAGCAGCTTGCTGGGGGGGGAAGGAAACACCATATATTTT

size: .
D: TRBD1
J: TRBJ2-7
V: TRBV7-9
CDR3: CASSRPADRKIYEQYF
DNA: TGTGCCAGCAGCCGCCCCGCGGACAGGAAGATCTACGAGCAGTACTTC

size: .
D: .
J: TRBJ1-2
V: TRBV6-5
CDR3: CASSYHPSYGYTF
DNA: TGTGCCAGCAGTTACCACCCCTCCTATGGCTACACCTTC

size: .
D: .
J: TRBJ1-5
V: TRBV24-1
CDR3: CATSDHRKGDNQPQHF
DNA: TGTGCCACCAGTGACCACAGGAAGGGCGACAATCAGCCCCAGCATTTT

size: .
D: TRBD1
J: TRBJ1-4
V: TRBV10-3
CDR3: CAISESRQGREKLFF
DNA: TGTGCCATCAGTGAGTCGAGACAGGGTCGAGAAAAACTGTTTTTT

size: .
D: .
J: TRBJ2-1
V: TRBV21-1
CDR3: CARHRRGWYNEQFF
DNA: TGTGCCAGACATCGGCGGGGATGGTACAATGAGCAGTTCTTC

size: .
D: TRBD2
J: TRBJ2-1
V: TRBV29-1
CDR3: CSVLLAEGSYNEQFF
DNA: TGCAGCGTTCTACTAGCGGAAGGCTCCTACAATGAGCAGTTCTTC

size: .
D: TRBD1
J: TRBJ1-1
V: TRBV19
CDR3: CASSQQGAVTEAFF
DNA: TGTGCCAGTAGTCAACAGGGGGCCGTCACTGAAGCTTTCTTT

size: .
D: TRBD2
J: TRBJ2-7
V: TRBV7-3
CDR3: CASSPKAGGPYEQYF
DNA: TGTGCCAGCAGCCCCAAAGCGGGAGGGCCCTACGAGCAGTACTTC

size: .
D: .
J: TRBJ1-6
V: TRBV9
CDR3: CASSNHHGGNNSPLHF
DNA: TGTGCCAGCAGCAACCACCATGGGGGGAATAATTCACCCCTCCACTTT

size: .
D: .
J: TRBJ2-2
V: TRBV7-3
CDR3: CASSLGAIDTGELFF
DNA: TGTGCCAGCAGCCTAGGGGCCATCGACACCGGGGAGCTGTTTTTT

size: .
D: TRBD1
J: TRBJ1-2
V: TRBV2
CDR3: CASRYTGGNGYTF
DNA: TGTGCCAGCAGGTATACAGGGGGCAATGGCTACACCTTC

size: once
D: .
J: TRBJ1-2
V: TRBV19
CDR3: CASSVTRGGGIYGYTF
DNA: TGTGCCAGTAGTGTGACCCGCGGAGGGGGGATCTATGGCTACACCTTC

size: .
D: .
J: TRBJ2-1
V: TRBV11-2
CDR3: CASSLAGLEQFF
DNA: TGTGCCAGCAGCTTAGCGGGACTTGAGCAGTTCTTC

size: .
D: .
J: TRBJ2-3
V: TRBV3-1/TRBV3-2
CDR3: CASSPNPSTGQASTDTQYF
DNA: TGTGCCAGCAGTCCCAACCCCTCGACAGGCCAAGCTAGCACAGATACGCAGTATTTT

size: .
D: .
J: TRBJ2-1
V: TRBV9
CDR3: CASSIRGAGTNNEQFF
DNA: TGTGCCAGCAGCATCAGGGGGGCGGGCACAAACAATGAGCAGTTCTTC

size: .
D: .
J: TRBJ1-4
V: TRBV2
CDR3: CASSEVGGEKLFF
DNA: TGTGCCAGCAGTGAAGTGGGAGGGGAAAAACTGTTTTTT

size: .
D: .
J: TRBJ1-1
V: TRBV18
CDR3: CASSQTTGLTEAFF
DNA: TGTGCCAGCTCACAGACAACAGGGCTCACTGAAGCTTTCTTT

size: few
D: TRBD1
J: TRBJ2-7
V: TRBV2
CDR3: CASSAGTVPYEQYF
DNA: TGTGCCAGCAGTGCCGGGACAGTCCCCTACGAGCAGTACTTC

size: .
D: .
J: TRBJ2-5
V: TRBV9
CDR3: CASSVASFVGPGETQYF
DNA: TGTGCCAGCAGCGTAGCTTCCTTTGTGGGGCCGGGGGAGACCCAGTACTTC

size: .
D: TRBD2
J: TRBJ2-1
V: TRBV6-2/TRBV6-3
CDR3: CASSHLAGGLDSEQFF
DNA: TGTGCCAGCAGTCACCTCGCGGGGGGGCTTGATAGTGAGCAGTTCTTC

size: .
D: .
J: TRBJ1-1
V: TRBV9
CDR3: CASSPGAITRNTEAFF
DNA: TGTGCCAGCAGCCCAGGGGCTATAACTCGAAACACTGAAGCTTTCTTT

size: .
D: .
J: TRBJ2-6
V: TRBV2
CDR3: CATRSISGANVLTF
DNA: TGTGCCACCCGTTCTATCTCCGGGGCCAACGTCCTGACTTTC

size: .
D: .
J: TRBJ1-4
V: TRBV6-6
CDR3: CASCTAQGGEKLFF
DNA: TGTGCCAGTTGCACAGCCCAGGGAGGTGAAAAACTGTTTTTT

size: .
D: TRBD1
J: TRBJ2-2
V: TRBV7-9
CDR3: CASSSRQGRTGELFF
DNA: TGTGCCAGCAGCTCGCGACAGGGGCGCACCGGGGAGCTGTTTTTT

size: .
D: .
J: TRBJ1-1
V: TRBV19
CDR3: CASVLGGGTEAFF
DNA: TGTGCCAGTGTTTTGGGAGGAGGGACTGAAGCTTTCTTT

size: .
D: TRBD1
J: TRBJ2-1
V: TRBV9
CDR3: CASSPTGVHYNEQFF
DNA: TGTGCCAGCAGCCCTACAGGGGTCCACTACAATGAGCAGTTCTTC

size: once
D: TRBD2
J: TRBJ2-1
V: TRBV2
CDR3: CASKGVRGARNEQFF
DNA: TGTGCCAGCAAGGGAGTGCGGGGGGCCAGGAATGAGCAGTTCTTC